This entry lists 16 T cell receptor beta chains sequenced from one sample in a study of brain T cells in children with intractable seizures. Method: immunoSEQ multiplex PCR; TCRdb's copy keeps in-frame clones and lacks some. This repertoire shows 60,000 to 65,000 clones, 90% to 96% found once; its top ten account for 0.3% to 0.45%. The sequenced sample was peripheral blood, obtained at surgery. The receptors were gathered from a boy in the first two years of life with focal cortical dysplasia and intractable seizures.

The J gene is TRBJ2-5, the V gene TRBV5-1; D ambiguous. This CDR3 is 14 amino acids long. The germline CDR1 and CDR2 sequences are SGHRS and YFSETQ. V lost 4 bases and J lost 0, with 10 bases in between. The CDR3 DNA sequence: TGCGCCAGCAGCCAGGCCTTGAACCAAGAGACCCAGTACTTC. This translates into CASSQALNQETQYF.

The V gene is TRBV28, the J gene TRBJ1-4; maybe TRBD1 (5 bases). The length of the CDR3 is 13 residues. V shed 7 bases and J shed 6 bases, with 12 bases lying between them. Germline V gene sequence: CDR1 MDHEN, CDR2 SYDVKM. CDR3 in amino acids: CASTWGRDEKLFF. The CDR3 DNA reads TGTGCCAGCACGTGGGGACGAGATGAAAAACTGTTTTTT.

The CDR3 sequence is CASSSLKGGGTEAFF. CDR3 DNA: TGTGCCAGCAGTTCCTTGAAGGGCGGGGGCACTGAAGCTTTCTTT. This chain links TRBV6-5 with TRBJ1-1, with D tentatively TRBD1 (5 bases). Germline CDR1 is MNHEY and CDR2 is SVGAGI. Trimming took 4 bases from V and 4 from J, leaving 16 bases between them. The CDR3 length is 15 residues.

This chain connects TRBV19 to TRBJ1-1; tentatively, D is TRBD1 (6 bases). Between the trimmed V and J ends, which lost 6 bases and 5 bases, there was a span of 16 bases. CDR3 length: 14 amino acids. Germline V lookup: CDR1 LNHDA, CDR2 SQIVND (reference sequence). The DNA for the CDR3 is TGTGCCAGTAGGCCCGAGGGGGGGGCAACTGAAGCTTTCTTT. Translating gives CASRPEGGATEAFF.

This chain uses TRBV27 with TRBJ2-3, with 7 bases aligning to TRBD1. Germline V gene lookup returns CDR1 MNHEY and CDR2 SMNVEV (reference sequence). The CDR3 runs 15 residues. The trim removed 5 bases at V and 1 base at J, leaving 6 bases unmatched. The CDR3 sequence is CASSPGQLGTDTQYF. CDR3 in DNA: TGTGCCAGCAGTCCGGGACAGTTGGGCACAGATACGCAGTATTTT.

This rearrangement joins TRBV27 to TRBJ2-7; TRBD1 matches 7 bases. The CDR3 loop spans 15 amino acids. V lost 5 bases to trimming and J lost 2 bases; unmatched junction nucleotides: 9. Germline CDR1 reads MNHEY; CDR2 reads SMNVEV (reference sequence). The CDR3 protein is CASSPNRGVTYEQYF. In DNA form, the CDR3 reads TGTGCCAGCAGTCCCAACAGGGGTGTGACCTACGAGCAGTACTTC.

The rearrangement links TRBV4-3 to TRBJ2-7, with 7 bases that match TRBD2. In germline, CDR1 is LGHNA, CDR2 YSLEER. After removal of 3 bases from V and 2 bases from J, the junction contained 7 bases not matched to a gene. The CDR3 sequence is 15 residues long. The CDR3 DNA reads TGCGCCAGCAGCCAGATGGCGGGGGATGCCTACGAGCAGTACTTC. It translates to CASSQMAGDAYEQYF.

This chain joins TRBV5-1 and TRBJ2-3; D is uncertain. CDR1 and CDR2 from the germline V gene are SGHRS and YFSETQ. Trimming took 4 bases from V and 5 from J, leaving 5 bases between them. The CDR3 contains 11 residues. The CDR3 DNA follows: TGCGCCAGCAGCCTGGGAGATACGCAGTATTTT. Its translation is CASSLGDTQYF.

This clone was observed a single time. This chain links TRBV9 with TRBJ2-2, with D unclear. Germline values: CDR1 SGDLS, CDR2 YYNGEE. The CDR3 is 13 residues long. V gave up 6 bases and J gave up 8 bases, with 14 bases separating them. The CDR3 sequence: CASTLDGWGELFF. The CDR3 DNA reads as TGTGCCAGCACTCTAGACGGGTGGGGGGAGCTGTTTTTT.

The chain links TRBV9 to TRBJ1-3; D ambiguous. Germline V lookup: CDR1 SGDLS, CDR2 YYNGEE. The length of the CDR3 is 14 residues. V dropped 0 bases and J dropped 0 bases, with 4 bases sitting between them. The CDR3 sequence: CASSVDSSGNTIYF. CDR3 nucleotides: TGTGCCAGCAGCGTAGATAGCTCTGGAAACACCATATATTTT.

This clone was observed once. The chain links TRBV6-1 to TRBJ1-2, with 8 bases lining up with TRBD1. This CDR3 comprises 16 residues. In germline, CDR1 is MNHNS, CDR2 SASEGT. Trimming cost V 0 bases and J 3 bases; bases outside gene matches: 6. The CDR3 loop reads CASSEARDRGDYGYTF. The CDR3 DNA is TGTGCCAGCAGTGAAGCCCGAGACAGGGGTGACTATGGCTACACCTTC.

The genes are TRBV18 and TRBJ2-1; 8 bases match TRBD2. The CDR3 spans 17 residues. V shed 3 bases, J shed 4 bases, and the junction held 11 bases outside the gene matches. Germline CDR1 KGHSH, CDR2 LQKENI. In DNA, the CDR3 is TGTGCCAGCTCACCTATGGCTACTAGCGGAACATACAATGAGCAGTTCTTC. This sequence encodes CASSPMATSGTYNEQFF.

As concerns this clone: Other DNA sequences of this sample code for an identical CDR3. This chain uses TRBV5-6 with TRBJ1-4; D is unresolved. The CDR3 contains 14 residues. Germline values: CDR1 SGHDT, CDR2 YYEEEE. Trimming pared 1 base from V and 6 bases from J, leaving 10 bases between. In DNA form, the CDR3 reads TGTGCCAGCAGCTTGTCCGGGGATGATGAAAAACTGTTTTTT. This sequence encodes CASSLSGDDEKLFF.

This rearrangement joins TRBV5-4 to TRBJ2-5, with 7 nucleotides matching TRBD2. Trimming took 2 bases from V and 0 from J; bases not matched to a gene: 19. The CDR3 loop spans 20 amino acids. The germline V gene encodes CDR1 SGHNT and CDR2 YYREEE (reference sequence). In DNA form, the CDR3 reads TGTGCCAGCAGCTTTTCGACCTGGGGGGGGTCTTCCACATACCAAGAGACCCAGTACTTC. Translating it yields CASSFSTWGGSSTYQETQYF.

V is TRBV11-2 and J is TRBJ2-7; 8 positions agree with TRBD2. The CDR3 covers 15 residues. Looked up from germline, CDR1 is SGHAT and CDR2 is FQNNGV. The ends lost 4 bases at V and 0 bases at J; junction bases unmatched: 5. The CDR3 region is CASSYIAGSSYEQYF. The CDR3 coding sequence is TGTGCCAGCAGCTACATAGCGGGGAGCTCCTACGAGCAGTACTTC.

This chain links TRBV3-1 (or the pseudogene TRBV3-2) with TRBJ1-2; D unclear. V dropped 8 bases and J dropped 4 bases, with 17 bases sitting between them. This CDR3 region has 14 residues. Germline loops: CDR1 LGHDT, CDR2 YNNKEL (reference sequence). This CDR3 is CASGRFEEGYGYTF. Written as DNA, the CDR3 is TGTGCCAGCGGACGTTTTGAGGAGGGCTATGGCTACACCTTC.